This entry concerns a single TCR beta chain. Its antigen is not identified. Looked up from germline, CDR1 is SNHLY and CDR2 is FYNNEI. The CDR3 is made up of 16 amino acids. Unmatched junction bases numbered 11, after V lost 3 bases and J lost 8 bases. The source of the sample is a study of cytomegalovirus exposure and HLA in healthy donors. Study-level points and caveats: The authors listed some 160 TCR beta chains as cytomegalovirus-associated.

Researchers ran the PCR with 60 Vbeta and 13 Jbeta primers. Method: immunoSEQ multiplex PCR; TCRdb's copy keeps in-frame clones and lacks some. The top ten hold less than 3% of the sample, which has around 140,000 clones, over 75% seen once. The sample comprised PBMCs. The receptor was derived from a woman aged 25 to 39 in good health and CMV-seronegative. The chain carries TRBV2 and TRBJ1-4; 8 bases line up with TRBD1. CDR3: CASSDRQGTAREKLFF. CDR3 nucleotide sequence: TGTGCCAGCAGTGACCGACAGGGGACGGCCCGCGAAAAACTGTTTTTT.